Here is one TCR beta chain with its context. Libraries were prepared by immunoSEQ multiplex PCR; TCRdb keeps only in-frame clonotypes and omits some of them. The sample carries roughly 120,000 clones, less than 90% recorded once. These data come from a study of blood T cell repertoires in COVID-19. What was sequenced was peripheral blood. The clonotype comes from a man between 70 and 80 years old with acute or convalescent COVID-19.

This CDR3 is CASSPGTGRSTEAFF. In DNA, the CDR3 is TGTGCCAGCAGTCCAGGGACAGGGAGAAGCACTGAAGCTTTCTTT. The chain employs TRBV6-2 or TRBV6-3 and TRBJ1-1; 9 bases match TRBD1. V gave up 5 bases and J gave up 4 bases; unmatched junction bases: 8. The CDR3 covers 15 residues. Germline assignment: CDR1 MNHEY and CDR2 SVGEGT.